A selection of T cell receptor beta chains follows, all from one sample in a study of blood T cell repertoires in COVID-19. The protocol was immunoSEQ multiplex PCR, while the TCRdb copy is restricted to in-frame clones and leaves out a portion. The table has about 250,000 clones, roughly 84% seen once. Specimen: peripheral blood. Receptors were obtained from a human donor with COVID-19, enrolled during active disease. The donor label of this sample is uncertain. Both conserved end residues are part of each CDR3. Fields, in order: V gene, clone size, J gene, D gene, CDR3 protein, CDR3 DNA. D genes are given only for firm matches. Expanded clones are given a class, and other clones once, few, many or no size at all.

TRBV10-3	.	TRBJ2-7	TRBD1	CAISEADRGLDYEQYF	TGTGCCATCAGTGAGGCCGACAGGGGCTTAGACTACGAGCAGTACTTC
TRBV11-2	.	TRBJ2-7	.	CASQGRSYEQYF	TGTGCCAGCCAGGGCCGCTCCTACGAGCAGTACTTC
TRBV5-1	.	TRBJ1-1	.	CASGSQANTEAFF	TGCGCCAGCGGCAGCCAGGCGAACACTGAAGCTTTCTTT
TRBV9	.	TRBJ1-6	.	CASSALQTNSPLHF	TGTGCCAGCAGCGCCCTACAGACTAATTCACCCCTCCACTTT
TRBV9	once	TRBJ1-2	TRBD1	CASSGGTGARYTF	TGTGCCAGCAGCGGGGGGACAGGGGCCCGTTACACCTTC
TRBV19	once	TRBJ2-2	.	CASSPNPLAIGELFF	TGTGCCAGTAGTCCAAATCCCCTAGCGATCGGGGAGCTGTTTTTT
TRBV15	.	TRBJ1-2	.	CATSRDTGSYGYTF	TGTGCCACCAGCAGAGATACGGGTAGCTATGGCTACACCTTC
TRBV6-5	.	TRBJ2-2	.	CASSVINTGELFF	TGTGCCAGCAGCGTTATCAACACCGGGGAGCTGTTTTTT
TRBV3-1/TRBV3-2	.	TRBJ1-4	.	CASSQRVDRQLFF	TGTGCCAGCAGCCAACGGGTTGACAGACAACTGTTTTTT
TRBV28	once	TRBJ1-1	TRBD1	CASSLLGQSTVNTEAFF	TGTGCCAGCAGTTTATTGGGACAGAGTACAGTAAACACTGAAGCTTTCTTT
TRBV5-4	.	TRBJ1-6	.	CASSRVAGDSPLHF	TGTGCCAGCAGCCGAGTGGCAGGGGATTCACCCCTCCACTTT
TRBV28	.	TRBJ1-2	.	CASSLQGWADGYTF	TGTGCCAGCAGTTTACAGGGATGGGCTGATGGCTACACCTTC
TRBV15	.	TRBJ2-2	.	CATSSGLGRGAGELFF	TGTGCCACCAGCAGTGGACTAGGAAGGGGGGCCGGGGAGCTGTTTTTT
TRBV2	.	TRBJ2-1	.	CASSEGRGNEQFF	TGTGCCAGCAGTGAAGGAAGAGGCAATGAGCAGTTCTTC
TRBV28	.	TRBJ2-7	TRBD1	CASTRTGGYEQYF	TGTGCCAGCACCAGGACAGGGGGTTACGAGCAGTACTTC
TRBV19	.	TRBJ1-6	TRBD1	CASSSGGTGGNSPLHF	TGTGCCAGTAGTAGCGGCGGGACAGGGGGAAATTCACCCCTCCACTTT
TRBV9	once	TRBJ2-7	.	CASSVGQGQGEQYF	TGTGCCAGCAGCGTAGGGCAGGGTCAGGGGGAGCAGTACTTC
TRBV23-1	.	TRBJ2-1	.	CASSQSKDLRILYNEQFF	TGCGCCAGCAGTCAATCGAAAGATTTGAGGATTCTCTACAATGAGCAGTTCTTC
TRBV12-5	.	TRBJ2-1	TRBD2	CASVLSAGEANEQFF	TGTGCTAGTGTCTTGTCGGCGGGAGAAGCCAATGAGCAGTTCTTC
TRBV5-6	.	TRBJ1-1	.	CASSLGGGRGAFF	TGTGCCAGCAGCTTGGGCGGAGGGCGGGGAGCTTTCTTT
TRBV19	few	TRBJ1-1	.	CASTAGNPAEAFF	TGTGCCAGCACTGCAGGGAATCCGGCTGAAGCTTTCTTT
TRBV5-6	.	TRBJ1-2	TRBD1	CASSLTGTGLGGYTF	TGTGCCAGCAGCTTGACAGGGACAGGGCTTGGAGGCTACACCTTC
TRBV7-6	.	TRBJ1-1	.	CASSLIAGAGTEAFF	TGTGCCAGCAGCCTGATTGCGGGGGCAGGAACTGAAGCTTTCTTT
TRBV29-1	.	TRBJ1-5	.	CSVGLNSNQPQHF	TGCAGCGTTGGACTCAATAGCAATCAGCCCCAGCATTTT
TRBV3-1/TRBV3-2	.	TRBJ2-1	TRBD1	CASRSGGVYNEQFF	TGTGCCAGCCGTTCAGGGGGAGTCTACAATGAGCAGTTCTTC
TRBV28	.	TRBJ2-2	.	CASSVRVEVGELFF	TGTGCCAGCAGTGTCAGGGTGGAAGTCGGGGAGCTGTTTTTT
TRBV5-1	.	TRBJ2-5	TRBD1	CASSLAGTAYQETQYF	TGCGCCAGCAGCTTGGCAGGGACAGCGTACCAAGAGACCCAGTACTTC
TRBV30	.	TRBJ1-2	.	CAWSEQGYGYTF	TGTGCCTGGAGTGAACAGGGCTATGGCTACACCTTC
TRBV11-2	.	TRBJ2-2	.	CASSLGWDSNTGELFF	TGTGCCAGCAGCTTAGGCTGGGACTCCAACACCGGGGAGCTGTTTTTT